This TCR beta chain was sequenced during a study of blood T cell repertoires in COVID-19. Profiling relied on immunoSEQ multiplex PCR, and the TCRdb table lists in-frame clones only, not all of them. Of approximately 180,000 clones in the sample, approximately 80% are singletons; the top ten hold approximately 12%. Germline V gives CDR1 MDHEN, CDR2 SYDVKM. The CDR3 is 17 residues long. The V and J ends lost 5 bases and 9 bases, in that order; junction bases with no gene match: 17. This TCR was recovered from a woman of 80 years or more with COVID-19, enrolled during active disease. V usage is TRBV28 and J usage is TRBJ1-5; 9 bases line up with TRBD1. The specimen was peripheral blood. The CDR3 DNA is TGTGCCAGCAGTAGCCCGATAGGACAGGGGATCGGACTGCCCCAGCATTTT. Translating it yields CASSSPIGQGIGLPQHF.